The 5 T cell receptor beta chains below come from one sample, sequenced in a study of cytomegalovirus exposure and HLA in healthy donors. The study ran its PCR with 60 Vbeta and 13 Jbeta primers. The data were produced by immunoSEQ multiplex PCR, yet TCRdb's version contains in-frame clones alone and is incomplete. This table has 150,000 to 200,000 clones, over 80% appearing once. Sample: PBMCs. The receptor source for this set is a girl aged 10 to 17 in good health and CMV-seropositive.

This chain uses TRBV7-3 with TRBJ2-1, with 7 bases aligning to TRBD1. CDR3 size: 15 residues. The V segment lost 4 bases and the J segment 7 bases; nucleotides outside the gene matches: 10. From germline, CDR1 is SGHTA and CDR2 FQGTGA. The CDR3 is CASSSDRSGWNEQFF. CDR3 nucleotide sequence: TGTGCCAGCAGCTCGGACAGGTCGGGGTGGAATGAGCAGTTCTTC.

For this clone: One junction end does not reproduce the germline sequence, and a read error may be involved. This sequence joins TRBV7-9 and TRBJ1-1; tentative D call: TRBD1 (5 bases). The CDR3 is 17 residues long. CDR1 and CDR2 (germline): SEHNR, FQNEAQ (reference sequence). In nucleotides, the CDR3 is TGTTCCAGCAGCTTATCCGTGGGACCTGGGGGAGGAAGTGAAGCTTTCTTT. Translating it yields CSSSLSVGPGGGSEAFF. Supplemented by reference TRBV7-9 and TRBJ1-1, the full variable domain reads DTGVSQNPRHKITKRGQNVTFRCDPISEHNRLYWYRQTLGQGPEFLTYFQNEAQLEKSRLLSDRFSAERPKGSFSTLEIQRTEQGDSAMYLCSSSLSVGPGGGSEAFFGQGTRLTVV.

J is TRBJ2-6 and V is TRBV9, with TRBD1 matching 12 bases. Germline V CDR1 and CDR2: SGDLS, YYNGEE. The CDR3 covers 16 residues. The V segment lost 4 bases and the J segment 2 bases; nucleotides outside the gene matches: 1. The CDR3 is CASSWDRGPGANVLTF. The CDR3, as DNA: TGTGCCAGCAGCTGGGACAGGGGGCCTGGGGCCAACGTCCTGACTTTC. Together with reference TRBV9 and TRBJ2-6, the CDR3 gives the full variable domain: DSGVTQTPKHLITATGQRVTLRCSPRSGDLSVYWYQQSLDQGLQFLIQYYNGEERAKGNILERFSAQQFPDLHSELNLSSLELGDSALYFCASSWDRGPGANVLTFGAGSRLTVL.

The chain carries TRBV11-2 and TRBJ2-3; D might be TRBD1 (6 bases). Germline V gene lookup returns CDR1 SGHAT and CDR2 FQNNGV. The CDR3 is 14 residues long. Trimming shortened V by 3 bases and J by 2 bases, and 9 bases separated the two germline ends. This CDR3 reads CASSFRTVTDTQYF. CDR3 bases: TGTGCCAGCAGCTTTCGGACAGTCACAGATACGCAGTATTTT.

The rearrangement links TRBV5-1 to TRBJ2-1; 15 bases are a match to TRBD2. The CDR3 is 17 residues long. V lost 2 bases, J lost 8 bases, and 8 bases stayed unmatched. Germline CDR1 and CDR2: SGHRS and YFSETQ. CDR3 protein: CASSLRTSGRAVDEQFF. DNA of the CDR3: TGCGCCAGCAGCTTAAGGACTAGCGGGAGGGCCGTAGATGAGCAGTTCTTC. The entire variable domain, with the rest obtained from reference TRBV5-1 and TRBJ2-1, is as follows: KAGVTQTPRYLIKTRGQQVTLSCSPISGHRSVSWYQQTPGQGLQFLFEYFSETQRNKGNFPGRFSGRQFSNSRSEMNVSTLELGDSALYLCASSLRTSGRAVDEQFFGPGTRLTVL.